Given below is one T cell receptor (beta chain) in context. Its antigen is undetermined. This sample is drawn from a study of OX40 agonist ivuxolimab in advanced cancers. Whole-study context: Patients assigned to dose escalation were diagnosed with hepatocellular carcinoma, melanoma, renal cell or head and neck cancer. Averaging 60 years in age, with a range of about 23 to 85, the cohort was around 85% male. Study-wide results and caveats: Among the lowest peripheral clonal expansion occurred in 0.1-3.0 mg/kg partial responders.

The protocol was immunoSEQ multiplex PCR, while the TCRdb copy is restricted to in-frame clones and leaves out a portion. Seen here are around 60,000 clones, 80% to 95% observed once, and the top ten hold 20% to 30%. The source of this sequence is an adult with an advanced solid tumor such as melanoma, head and neck, liver or kidney cancer. This specimen was CD4+ or CD8+ T cells sorted from blood, taken in a trial of the OX40 agonist ivuxolimab.

CDR3 DNA: TGTGCCAGCAGCGTAGTGGGGGTACTAGCGGACCACACCGGGGAGCTGTTTTTT. Translating it yields CASSVVGVLADHTGELFF. The chain employs TRBV9 and TRBJ2-2, with 8 bases identical to TRBD2. The CDR3 runs 18 residues. After removal of 0 bases from V and 3 bases from J, the junction contained 10 bases not matched to a gene. In germline, CDR1 is SGDLS, CDR2 YYNGEE.